The present T cell receptor (beta chain) was sequenced within a study of blood T cell repertoires in COVID-19 (dated by TCRdb to 2020 to 2021). For the study in its entirety: Collaborator samples came from the United States, Italy and Spain and covered acute and convalescent phases of COVID-19. The material from the prospective study consisted of cDNA or gDNA derived from T cells, B-cell-depleted T cells, or PBMCs. Where HLA class I and class II types were available, the types were taken from metadata supplied by the sample provider, not from assay-based typing. Samples were obtained from the ongoing ImmuneRACE study (first 160 participants) and from roughly 1,300 subjects provided by 6 global collaborators. The repertoires were released in a freely available public database intended as a resource for research on the immune response to SARS-CoV-2. Deeply sampled blood TCRbeta repertoires from subjects exposed to, actively infected with, or recovered from COVID-19 were included in the dataset. The sample metadata nearly always contained a de-identified subject ID, COVID-19 status, age in years and sex.

For CDR1 and CDR2, the germline V gene (reference sequence) lists LGHDT and YNNKEL. V is trimmed back by 6 bases and J by 4 bases, and the junction contains 16 bases that no gene match accounts for. The CDR3 starts with the cysteine, ends with the phenylalanine, and has 20 residues. Only the CDR3 DNA is retained, 60 bases long and in frame from the first base. On this clone: Its antigen is unknown. Base qualities were left out, and no much larger clone turns up one base away.

Samples from volunteer blood donors who had recovered from COVID-19 were contributed by a second Seattle source. Each collaborating institution followed its own protocols to collect whole blood in K2EDTA tubes. For TCRbeta analysis, collaborators shipped samples as frozen whole blood, isolated PBMCs, or DNA extracted from either of those sample types. TCRbeta CDR3 regions were amplified from genomic DNA by means of the immunoSEQ Assay, a bias-controlled multiplex PCR. In the source study's methods: Nucleated cell counts per sample were estimated from amplification of reference gene primers within the assay. To quantify the absolute abundance of each unique TCRbeta CDR3 rearrangement, sequence reads were collapsed and filtered. For each sample, productive Simpson clonality was calculated as the square root of Simpson's diversity index over productive rearrangements. Drawn from immuneACCESS, this table holds only the in-frame rearrangements with V and J called that TCRdb kept. Clones are partly lost; checked studies trace under half to an unresolved V gene and leave the rest unexplained. Clonal size and the V and J genes are those of that table, whereas D and trimming came from the DNA. The sample table records about 340,000 clones; about 93% of these occur just once. Clones ranked in the top ten supply more than 3% of the sample.

What the study reported, not specific to this receptor: The amount of clinical and demographic metadata varied by source and participant and was provided uncurated.

This clonotype was sampled from a woman between 18 and 30 years old who had recovered from COVID-19. This receptor chain uses TRBV3-1 (or the pseudogene TRBV3-2) and TRBJ2-2, with 14 bases matching TRBD2. Sequences were obtained from peripheral blood. The CDR3 corresponds to CASSTRTGTSGRRGTGELFF. The nucleotide sequence reads TGTGCCAGCAGTACGCGAACCGGGACTAGCGGGAGAAGAGGCACCGGGGAGCTGTTTTTT.